Below, 9 T cell receptor beta chains from the same sample are listed, as sequenced in a study of T cells in Graves' hyperthyroidism and ophthalmopathy. The CDR3 regions of TCR beta were amplified from RNA transcripts. TCR CDR3 regions were first amplified by RT-PCR with HTBI primers. TCRdb re-derived calls from the multiplex PCR reads in MiXCR, one entry per CDR3 protein. The data hold roughly 400,000 distinct CDR3 sequences, with around 15% observed a single time. Sequencing input: blood. The source of these receptors is a man aged 50 to 60 with Graves' ophthalmopathy.

This clonotype was recorded many times. The chain employs TRBV30 and TRBJ2-1; 13 bases align to TRBD2. The CDR3 contains 15 residues. The junction had 6 bases not matched to a gene; V was cut back by 3 bases and J by 7 bases. CDR1 is GTSNPN and CDR2 is SVGIG in the germline V gene (reference sequence). The DNA for the CDR3 is TGTGCCTGGAGCCCACTAGCGGGAGGGGGGAATGAGCAGTTCTTC. This sequence encodes CAWSPLAGGGNEQFF.

J is TRBJ2-2 and V is TRBV24-1, with D possibly matching TRBD1 (5 bases). CDR3 length: 16 residues. The V end lost 1 base, the J end lost 2 bases, and 10 bases lay between the germline ends. Germline lookup yields CDR1 KGHDR and CDR2 SFDVKD. CDR3 protein: CATSDFWQGNTGELFF. CDR3 DNA: TGTGCCACCAGTGATTTTTGGCAGGGTAACACCGGGGAGCTGTTTTTT.

This clonotype was recorded many times. The chain recombines TRBV6-1 with TRBJ2-5; D remains ambiguous. CDR3 length: 14 residues. Germline values: CDR1 MNHNS, CDR2 SASEGT. The V gene lost 5 bases and the J gene lost 2 bases, with 12 bases spanning the gap. This CDR3 is CASSPQTLQETQYF. As DNA, the CDR3 is TGTGCCAGCAGTCCACAGACCCTTCAAGAGACCCAGTACTTC.

Points on this clonotype: Its ends do not fully match the called genes, so a read error is possible. The chain is built from TRBV12-3 or TRBV12-4 and TRBJ2-7; no firm D call. The CDR3 runs to 13 residues. CDR3 amino acids: CTSSLNDRSEQYF. CDR3 nucleotides: TGTACCAGCAGTTTAAACGACCGGAGCGAGCAGTACTTC.

This clonotype has ten or more counts. The rearrangement uses TRBV30 and TRBJ2-5; the match to TRBD1 covers 9 bases. The CDR3 has 15 residues. The trim removed 5 bases at V and 4 bases at J, leaving 11 bases unmatched. From germline, CDR1 is GTSNPN and CDR2 SVGIG (reference sequence). CDR3 amino acids: CAWAQGTGFRETQYF. The DNA of the CDR3 is TGTGCCTGGGCCCAAGGGACAGGGTTCCGAGAGACCCAGTACTTC. The whole variable domain, remainder taken from reference TRBV30 and TRBJ2-5, is SQTIHQWPATLVQPVGSPLSLECTVEGTSNPNLYWYRQAAGRGLQLLFYSVGIGQISSEVPQNLSASRPQDRQFILSSKKLLLSDSGFYLCAWAQGTGFRETQYFGPGTRLLVL.

Worth noting for this clonotype: An end of the junction differs from the germline gene, which may be a read error. The J gene is TRBJ2-3, the V gene TRBV6-4, with D possibly matching TRBD1 (6 bases). The CDR3 sequence is 16 residues long. From germline, CDR1 is MRHNA and CDR2 SNTAGT. CDR3 sequence (DNA): TGTGCCAGCACCCCTTCGGGTCAGGGACACACAGGTACGCAGTATTTT. Translated, it gives CASTPSGQGHTGTQYF.

This clonotype came up a few times. The chain carries TRBV13 and TRBJ1-6; D not resolved. CDR3 length equals 14 residues. V lost 2 bases and J 8 bases, leaving 10 bases between the germline ends. Germline V CDR1 and CDR2: PRHDT, FYEKMQ (reference sequence). The CDR3 DNA sequence: TGTGCCAGCAGCTTATCCGAAGGTGATTCACCCCTCCACTTT. Translation: CASSLSEGDSPLHF.

This clonotype has only a few counts. CDR3 protein: CASSQILSNTEAFF. DNA for the CDR3: TGTGCCAGCAGCCAAATCTTGTCCAACACTGAAGCTTTCTTT. The V gene is TRBV6-2 or TRBV6-3, the J gene TRBJ1-1; D is uncertain. The CDR3 spans 14 residues. Germline-derived CDR1 and CDR2 are MNHEY and SVGEGT. Trimming cost V 6 bases and J 2 bases, with 13 bases left between them.

In this sample, this clonotype turned up many times. The chain uses TRBV3-1 and TRBJ2-3; 9 bases line up with TRBD2. CDR3 length equals 14 residues. V lost 7 bases and J lost 8; bases outside the gene matches: 10. Germline CDR1 is LGHDT and CDR2 is YNNKEL (reference sequence). The chain's CDR3 is CASTKTSGGGTQYF. DNA of the CDR3: TGTGCCAGCACCAAGACTAGCGGAGGCGGTACGCAGTATTTT.